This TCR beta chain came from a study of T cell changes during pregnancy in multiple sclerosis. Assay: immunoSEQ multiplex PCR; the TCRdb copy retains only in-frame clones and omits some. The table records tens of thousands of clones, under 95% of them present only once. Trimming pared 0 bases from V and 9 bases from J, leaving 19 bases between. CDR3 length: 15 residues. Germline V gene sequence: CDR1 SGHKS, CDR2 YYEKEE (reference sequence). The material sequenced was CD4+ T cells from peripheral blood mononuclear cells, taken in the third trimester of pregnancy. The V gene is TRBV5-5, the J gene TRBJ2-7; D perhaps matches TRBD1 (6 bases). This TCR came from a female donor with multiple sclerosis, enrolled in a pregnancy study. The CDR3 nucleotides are TGTGCCAGCAGCTTGGATCCAGGGGAATCGTCTGGGCAGTACTTC. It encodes CASSLDPGESSGQYF.